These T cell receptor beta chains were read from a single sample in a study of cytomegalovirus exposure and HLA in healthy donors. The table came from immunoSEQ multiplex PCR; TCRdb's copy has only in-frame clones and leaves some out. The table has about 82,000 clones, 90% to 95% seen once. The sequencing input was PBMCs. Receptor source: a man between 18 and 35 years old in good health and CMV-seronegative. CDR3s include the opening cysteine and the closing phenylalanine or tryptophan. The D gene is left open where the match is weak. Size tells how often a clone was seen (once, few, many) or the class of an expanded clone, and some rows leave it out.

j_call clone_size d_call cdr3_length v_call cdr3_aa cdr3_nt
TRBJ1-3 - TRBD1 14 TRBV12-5 CASGPGQGRNTIYF TGTGCTAGTGGTCCCGGACAGGGTAGAAACACCATATATTTT
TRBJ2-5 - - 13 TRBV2 CASSKNREETQYF TGTGCCAGCAGTAAGAACAGGGAAGAGACCCAGTACTTC
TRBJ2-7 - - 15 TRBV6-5 CASSPGQFPLDEQYF TGTGCCAGCAGTCCCGGACAGTTCCCATTGGACGAGCAGTACTTC
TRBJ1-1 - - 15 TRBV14 CASRGVSGSPTEAFF TGTGCCAGCAGAGGGGTCTCGGGTAGCCCCACTGAAGCTTTCTTT
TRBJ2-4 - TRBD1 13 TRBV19 CASSNDRGNIQYF TGTGCCAGTTCTAACGACAGGGGGAACATTCAGTACTTC
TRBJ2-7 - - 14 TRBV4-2 CASSQAVAGYEQYF TGTGCCAGCAGCCAAGCGGTCGCGGGCTACGAGCAGTACTTC
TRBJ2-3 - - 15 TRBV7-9 CASSTRGAGTDTQYF TGTGCCAGCAGCACCCGGGGGGCGGGCACAGATACGCAGTATTTT
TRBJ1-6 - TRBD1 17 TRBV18 CASSPSGQSSYNSPLHF TGTGCCAGCTCACCATCGGGACAGAGCTCCTATAATTCACCCCTCCACTTT
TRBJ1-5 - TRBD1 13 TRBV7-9 CASSWGTAQPQHF TGTGCCAGCAGTTGGGGGACAGCACAGCCCCAGCATTTT
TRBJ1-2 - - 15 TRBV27 CASRRGSWGDYGYTF TGTGCCAGCAGACGGGGCAGCTGGGGGGACTATGGCTACACCTTC
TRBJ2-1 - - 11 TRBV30 CAWSPGREQFF TGTGCCTGGAGTCCTGGCAGGGAGCAGTTCTTC
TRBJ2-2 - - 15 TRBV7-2 CASSLAGGRTGELFF TGTGCCAGCAGCTTAGCGGGGGGACGGACCGGGGAGCTGTTTTTT
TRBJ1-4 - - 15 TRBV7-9 CASSRPLQSGEKLFF TGTGCCAGCAGCCGCCCTCTCCAGAGCGGTGAAAAACTGTTTTTT
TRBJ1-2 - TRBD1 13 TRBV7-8 CASSYRGSYGYTF TGTGCCAGCAGCTACAGGGGAAGCTATGGCTACACCTTC
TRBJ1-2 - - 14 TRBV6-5 CASSYSISGDGYTF TGTGCCAGCAGTTACTCGATATCAGGGGATGGCTACACCTTC
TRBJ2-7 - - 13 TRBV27 CASSLDKATEQYF TGTGCCAGCAGTTTAGACAAGGCTACGGAGCAGTACTTC
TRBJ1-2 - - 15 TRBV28 CASILRQAANYGYTF TGTGCCAGCATCCTTAGACAGGCCGCTAACTATGGCTACACCTTC
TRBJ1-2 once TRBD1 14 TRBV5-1 CASSLEGAWDGYTF TGCGCCAGCAGCTTGGAGGGGGCGTGGGATGGCTACACCTTC
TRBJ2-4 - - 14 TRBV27 CASSTQTGSNIQYF TGTGCCAGCAGTACCCAGACAGGAAGCAACATTCAGTACTTC
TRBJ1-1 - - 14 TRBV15 CATSRGAENTEAFF TGTGCCACCAGCAGAGGAGCTGAGAACACTGAAGCTTTCTTT
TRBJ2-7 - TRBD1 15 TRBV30 CAWSEKDRGYYEQYF TGTGCCTGGAGTGAAAAGGACAGGGGTTACTACGAGCAGTACTTC
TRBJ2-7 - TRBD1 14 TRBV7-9 CASSKRTGPNEQYF TGTGCCAGCAGCAAACGGACAGGGCCCAACGAGCAGTACTTC
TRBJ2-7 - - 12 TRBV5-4 CASSPEGTAQYF TGTGCCAGCAGCCCGGAGGGCACCGCGCAGTACTTC
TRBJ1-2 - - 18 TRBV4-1 CASSQDARPRRRSNGYTF TGCGCCAGCAGCCAAGACGCTAGGCCCCGCAGACGGTCCAATGGCTACACCTTC
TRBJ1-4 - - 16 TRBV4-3 CASSQEVTGSNEKLFF TGCGCCAGCAGCCAGGAAGTGACAGGTTCTAATGAAAAACTGTTTTTT
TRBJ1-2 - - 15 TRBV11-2 CASSLGIAATGGYTF TGTGCCAGCAGCTTAGGGATCGCGGCAACGGGGGGCTACACCTTC
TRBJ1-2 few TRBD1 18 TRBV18 CASSPPGTGGEANYGYTF TGTGCCAGCTCACCTCCCGGGACAGGGGGTGAGGCTAACTATGGCTACACCTTC
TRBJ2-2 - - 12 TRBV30 CAWATPAGELFF TGTGCCTGGGCAACCCCGGCCGGGGAGCTGTTTTTT
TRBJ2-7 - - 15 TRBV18 CASSPTHSPSYEQYF TGTGCCAGCTCACCAACCCATTCCCCGAGCTACGAGCAGTACTTC
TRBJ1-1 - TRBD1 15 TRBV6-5 CASSLRQGARTEAFF TGTGCCAGCAGTCTCCGACAGGGGGCGCGAACTGAAGCTTTCTTT
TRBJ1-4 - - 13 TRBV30 CAWMAQGGEKLFF TGTGCCTGGATGGCACAGGGTGGTGAAAAACTGTTTTTT
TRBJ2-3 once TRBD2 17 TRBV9 CASSPPSGRAGTDTQYF TGTGCCAGCAGCCCCCCTAGCGGGAGGGCCGGAACAGATACGCAGTATTTT
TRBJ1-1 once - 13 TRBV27 CASRQVMNTEAFF TGTGCCAGCAGGCAGGTCATGAACACTGAAGCTTTCTTT
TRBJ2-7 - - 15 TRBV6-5 CASARQGKGTYEQYF TGTGCCAGCGCCAGGCAGGGAAAGGGGACCTACGAGCAGTACTTC
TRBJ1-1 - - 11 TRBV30 CAWRRGTEAFF TGTGCCTGGAGACGGGGGACTGAAGCTTTCTTT
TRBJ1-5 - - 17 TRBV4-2 CASSQDLPGRGNQPQHF TGTGCCAGCAGCCAAGACCTCCCAGGGAGGGGCAATCAGCCCCAGCATTTT
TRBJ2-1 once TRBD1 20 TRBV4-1 CASSPRKGQASGGSYNEQFF TGCGCCAGCAGCCCCCGGAAGGGACAGGCCTCCGGAGGGTCCTACAATGAGCAGTTCTTC
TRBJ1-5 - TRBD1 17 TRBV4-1 CASSHGPGQAVNQPQHF TGCGCCAGCAGCCATGGTCCGGGACAGGCCGTCAATCAGCCCCAGCATTTT
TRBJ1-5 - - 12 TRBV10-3 CGAGQPNQPQHF TGTGGTGCTGGGCAGCCCAATCAGCCCCAGCATTTT
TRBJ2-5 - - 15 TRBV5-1 CASSYDPGRGETQYF TGCGCCAGCAGTTATGACCCGGGACGGGGGGAGACCCAGTACTTC
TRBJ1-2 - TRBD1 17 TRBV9 CASSPPQGQRDNYGYTF TGTGCCAGCAGCCCCCCTCAGGGACAGAGAGATAACTATGGCTACACCTTC
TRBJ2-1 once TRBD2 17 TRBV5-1 CASSTVAGAPPANEQFF TGCGCCAGCAGCACCGTAGCGGGCGCGCCTCCGGCCAATGAGCAGTTCTTC
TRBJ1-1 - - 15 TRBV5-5 CASSLAQGSNTEAFF TGTGCCAGCAGCTTGGCTCAGGGGTCGAACACTGAAGCTTTCTTT
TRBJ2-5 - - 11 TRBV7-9 CASRAQETQYF TGTGCCAGCAGGGCTCAAGAGACCCAGTACTTC
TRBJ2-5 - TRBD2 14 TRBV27 CASTGREGRVTQYF TGTGCCAGCACGGGGCGGGAGGGCCGGGTGACCCAGTACTTC
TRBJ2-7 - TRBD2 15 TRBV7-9 CASSLLAGGTYEQYF TGTGCCAGCAGCCTACTAGCGGGAGGCACCTACGAGCAGTACTTC
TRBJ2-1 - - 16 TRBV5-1 CASSPEQGPVGNEQFF TGCGCCAGCAGCCCCGAACAGGGACCAGTGGGCAATGAGCAGTTCTTC
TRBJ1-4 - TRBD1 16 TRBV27 CASSPTSGTGVEKLFF TGTGCCAGCAGTCCGACTTCCGGGACAGGGGTTGAAAAACTGTTTTTT
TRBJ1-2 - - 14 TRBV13 CASSLGAGNYGYTF TGTGCCAGCAGCTTAGGGGCAGGTAACTATGGCTACACCTTC